This TCR beta chain stems from a study of blood T cell repertoires in COVID-19. For the study at large: Whether acute or convalescent, the COVID-19 samples came from the United States, Italy and Spain. Sample material is recorded as cDNA or gDNA derived from T cells, B-cell-depleted T cells, or PBMCs.

Methods used by the authors: Counts of nucleated cells, estimated from reference gene primer amplification, were obtained. Measured with immunoSEQ multiplex PCR; TCRdb has only the in-frame clones, and not every one. The DNA was the basis for D and trimming; V, J and clone size are from that table. In the table there are 320,000 or so clones, over 75% of which are singletons. V shed 0 bases and J 0 bases; nucleotides not matched to a gene: 3. The CDR3 is 16 residues long. The germline V gene has CDR1 ENHRY and CDR2 SYGVKD. Cohort 3 recovered donors had two negative PCRs, clearance, or symptom resolution.

Sequences were obtained from PBMCs or T cells enriched from blood (not recorded which). The TCR was taken from a woman younger than 45 who had recovered from COVID-19. The V and J genes are TRBV10-3 and TRBJ2-3; 7 bases match TRBD2. CDR3 region: CAISESGRGSTDTQYF. CDR3 DNA sequence: TGTGCCATCAGTGAGTCCGGGCGGGGGAGCACAGATACGCAGTATTTT.